A selection of T cell receptor beta chains follows, all from one sample in a study of T-cell memory formation after mild COVID-19. In TCRdb, the 5' RACE reads were re-called with MiXCR into one record per CDR3 protein. The sample lists about 340,000 distinct CDR3 sequences; roughly 19% were seen once. The sample taken for sequencing was PBMCs or a T cell subset sorted from them (not recorded which). All receptors derive from a man younger than 35 who had mild COVID-19 (a few samples of this study predate the infection). Cell type and time point are not known. Each CDR3 is given with its conserved first and last residue. D genes are given only for firm matches. The size field is filled for only some rows; it gives once, few, many or a size class.

clone size	D gene	V gene	J gene	CDR3 protein	CDR3 DNA
.	TRBD1	TRBV20-1	TRBJ1-5	CSAPTGRNQPQHF	TGCAGTGCCCCGACAGGGCGGAATCAGCCCCAGCATTTT
.	.	TRBV15	TRBJ1-5	CATRHGGTEGNQPQHF	TGTGCCACCAGGCACGGGGGTACAGAAGGCAATCAGCCCCAGCATTTT
few	.	TRBV5-1	TRBJ2-1	CASRITGNEQFF	TGCGCCAGCAGGATTACGGGGAATGAGCAGTTCTTC
many	TRBD1	TRBV5-1	TRBJ1-1	CASSLGPAGTGEAFF	TGCGCCAGCAGCTTGGGCCCAGCGGGGACAGGTGAAGCTTTCTTT
.	TRBD2	TRBV7-9	TRBJ2-3	CASSRLAGGPTDTQYF	TGTGCCAGCAGCCGATTAGCGGGGGGTCCCACAGATACGCAGTATTTT
few	.	TRBV11-2	TRBJ2-2	CASSLEVFGELFF	TGTGCCAGCAGCTTAGAGGTTTTCGGGGAGCTGTTTTTT
.	TRBD1	TRBV2	TRBJ1-4	CASRYRQGSSEKLFF	TGTGCCAGCAGATACCGACAGGGATCCTCTGAAAAACTGTTTTTT
many	.	TRBV20-1	TRBJ1-2	CSARGTVLGYTF	TGCAGTGCTAGAGGGACAGTCCTGGGCTACACCTTC
.	.	TRBV4-3	TRBJ1-2	CASSIGQTSVNYGYTF	TGCGCCAGCAGTATTGGCCAGACCAGTGTTAACTATGGCTACACCTTC
many	.	TRBV7-9	TRBJ2-3	CASRLLTGEAQYF	TGTGCCAGCAGGCTCTTGACAGGAGAGGCGCAGTATTTT
few	TRBD2	TRBV7-8	TRBJ2-7	CASSGPGGIYEQYF	TGTGCCAGCAGCGGACCGGGGGGGATCTACGAGCAGTACTTC
.	.	TRBV5-1	TRBJ1-3	CASSLESHSGNTIYF	TGCGCCAGCAGCTTGGAGTCCCACTCTGGAAACACCATATATTTT
.	.	TRBV5-1	TRBJ2-7	CASSSSPGLEEGKQYF	TGCGCCAGCAGCTCCTCACCCGGACTCGAGGAAGGGAAGCAGTACTTC
.	.	TRBV2	TRBJ1-4	CASNRWEGEKLFF	TGTGCCAGCAACAGGTGGGAGGGGGAAAAACTGTTTTTT
once	TRBD2	TRBV20-1	TRBJ2-7	CSARRRSGAYEQYF	TGCAGTGCTCGACGGCGTAGCGGGGCCTACGAGCAGTACTTC
.	.	TRBV12-5	TRBJ1-1	CASGLVLGQGTEAFF	TGTGCTAGTGGTTTGGTCCTTGGGCAGGGCACTGAAGCTTTCTTT
once	TRBD1	TRBV6-2/TRBV6-3	TRBJ2-2	CASSGQGASAGELFF	TGTGCCAGCAGCGGACAGGGAGCGTCCGCCGGGGAGCTGTTTTTT
.	.	TRBV7-2	TRBJ2-3	CASSLSHVQDTQYF	TGTGCCAGCAGCTTAAGTCATGTACAAGATACGCAGTATTTT
few	TRBD2	TRBV7-9	TRBJ2-3	CASSLLAGNTQYF	TGTGCCAGCAGCTTGCTAGCGGGTAATACGCAGTATTTT
many	.	TRBV11-2	TRBJ2-1	CASSFTSSRYNEQFF	TGTGCCAGCAGCTTTACTAGCTCTCGCTACAATGAGCAGTTCTTC
.	.	TRBV5-1	TRBJ2-5	CASSWRGAETQYF	TGCGCCAGCAGCTGGAGGGGAGCGGAGACCCAGTACTTC
.	.	TRBV7-8	TRBJ1-1	CASSPYLLMNTEAFF	TGTGCCAGCAGCCCATACCTTCTGATGAACACTGAAGCTTTCTTT
few	.	TRBV3-1	TRBJ2-1	CASSSQGGSSYNEQFF	TGTGCCAGCAGCAGCCAGGGGGGGAGCTCCTACAATGAGCAGTTCTTC